This T cell receptor beta chain emerged from a study of early T cells in non-severe SARS-CoV-2 infection. For the study at large: Chains were unpaired, as sequencing was done on bulk RNA from unsorted whole blood.

TCRdb re-derived calls from the 5' RACE reads in MiXCR, one entry per CDR3 protein. The sample has tens of thousands of distinct CDR3 sequences, about 16% seen once. Per germline, CDR1 DFQATT and CDR2 SNEGSKA (reference sequence). V shed 3 bases, J shed 6 bases, and the junction held 13 bases outside the gene matches. This CDR3 has 16 amino acids. This clonotype was picked up a small number of times. The sequence was collected from an adult who was a healthcare worker with PCR-confirmed SARS-CoV-2 infection or an uninfected control (not recorded which). This chain links TRBV20-1 with TRBJ2-1; 8 bases map to TRBD2. The sample here was whole blood, taken at baseline. The CDR3 sequence is CSARGDGSGRVNEQFF. The CDR3 nucleotides read TGCAGTGCTAGGGGAGATGGGTCCGGGAGGGTCAATGAGCAGTTCTTC.